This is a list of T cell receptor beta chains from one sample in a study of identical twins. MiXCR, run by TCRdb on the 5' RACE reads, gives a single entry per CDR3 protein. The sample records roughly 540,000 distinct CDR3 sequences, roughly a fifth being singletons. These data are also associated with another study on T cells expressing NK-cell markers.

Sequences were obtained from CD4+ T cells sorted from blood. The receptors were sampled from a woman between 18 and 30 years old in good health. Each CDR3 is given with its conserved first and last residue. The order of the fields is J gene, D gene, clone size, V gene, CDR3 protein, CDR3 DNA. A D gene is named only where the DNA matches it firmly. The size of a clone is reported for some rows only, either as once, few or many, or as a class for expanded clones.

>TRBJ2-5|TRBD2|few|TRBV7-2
CASSPGAGAQETQYF
TGTGCCAGCAGCCCTGGAGCGGGGGCACAAGAGACCCAGTACTTC
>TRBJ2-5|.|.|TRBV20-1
CSARGVETQYF
TGCAGTGCTAGGGGGGTAGAGACCCAGTACTTC
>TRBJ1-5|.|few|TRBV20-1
CSAARTPGLPGYWPQHF
TGCAGTGCTGCCCGAACACCGGGACTGCCTGGGTACTGGCCCCAGCATTTT
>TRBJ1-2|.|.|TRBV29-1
CSAHDRNYGYTF
TGCAGCGCGCACGATAGGAACTATGGCTACACCTTC
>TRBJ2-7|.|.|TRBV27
CASSFAGTSSYEQYF
TGTGCCAGCAGCTTCGCGGGAACCAGCTCCTACGAGCAGTACTTC
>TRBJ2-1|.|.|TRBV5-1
CASRLGTYNEQFF
TGCGCCAGCAGATTAGGGACCTACAATGAGCAGTTCTTC
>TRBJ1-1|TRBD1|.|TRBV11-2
CASTTRRQGQIMNTEAFF
TGTGCCAGCACCACAAGACGACAGGGTCAGATAATGAACACTGAAGCTTTCTTT
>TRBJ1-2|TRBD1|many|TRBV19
CASTLRDREYGYTF
TGTGCCAGTACCCTCCGGGACAGGGAATACGGCTACACCTTC
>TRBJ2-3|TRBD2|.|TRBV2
CASRPLAGEYTDTQYF
TGTGCCAGCAGGCCCCTAGCGGGGGAGTACACAGATACGCAGTATTTT
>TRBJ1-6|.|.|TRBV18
CASSPRSGPNSPLHF
TGTGCCAGCTCACCACGGTCCGGACCTAATTCACCCCTCCACTTT
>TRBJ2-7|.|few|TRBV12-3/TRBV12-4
CASSKLVLSYEQYF
TGTGCCAGCAGTAAGCTGGTTCTTTCCTACGAGCAGTACTTC
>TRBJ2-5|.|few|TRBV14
CASSQDWQGTQYF
TGTGCCAGCAGCCAAGACTGGCAGGGGACCCAGTACTTC
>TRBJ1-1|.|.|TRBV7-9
CASSFEGLNTEAFF
TGTGCCAGCAGCTTTGAAGGGCTGAACACTGAAGCTTTCTTT
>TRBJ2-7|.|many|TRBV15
CATSRDPSYEQYF
TGTGCCACCAGCAGAGACCCCTCCTACGAGCAGTACTTC
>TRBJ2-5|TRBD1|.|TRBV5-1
CASSSLPGQGKGETQYF
TGCGCCAGCAGCTCGCTTCCGGGACAGGGGAAGGGGGAGACCCAGTACTTC
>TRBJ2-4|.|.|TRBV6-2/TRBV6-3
CASSSRTNIQYF
TGTGCCAGCAGCTCTCGGACCAACATTCAGTACTTC
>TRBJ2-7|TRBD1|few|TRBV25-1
CASSEPGTGGLTEQYF
TGTGCCAGCAGTGAGCCCGGGACAGGGGGCCTCACGGAGCAGTACTTC
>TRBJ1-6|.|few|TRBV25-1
CASSAVGRSWSPLHF
TGTGCCAGCAGTGCGGTTGGACGAAGTTGGTCACCCCTCCACTTT
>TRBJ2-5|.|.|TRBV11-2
CASSFAGVSETQYF
TGTGCCAGCAGCTTTGCAGGGGTTAGCGAGACCCAGTACTTC
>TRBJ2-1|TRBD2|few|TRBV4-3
CASSQDGRGSNHEQFF
TGCGCCAGCAGCCAAGATGGACGCGGGAGTAACCATGAGCAGTTCTTC
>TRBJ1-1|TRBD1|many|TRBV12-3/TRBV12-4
CASREGGRNTEAFF
TGTGCCAGCAGGGAAGGGGGCAGGAACACTGAAGCTTTCTTT
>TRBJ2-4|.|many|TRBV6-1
CATRTVNKNIQYF
TGTGCCACCAGGACTGTGAACAAAAACATTCAGTACTTC
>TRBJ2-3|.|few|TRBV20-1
CSAVKGDTQYF
TGCAGTGCTGTGAAGGGAGATACGCAGTATTTT
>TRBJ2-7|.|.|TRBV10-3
CAISEGYSYEQYF
TGTGCCATCAGTGAGGGCTACTCCTACGAGCAGTACTTC
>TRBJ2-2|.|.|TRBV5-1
CASSRTESNTGELFF
TGCGCCAGCAGTCGGACAGAGTCGAACACCGGGGAGCTGTTTTTT
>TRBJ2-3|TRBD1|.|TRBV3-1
CASKNSPGQYATQYF
TGTGCCAGCAAAAACAGCCCGGGACAGTATGCGACGCAGTATTTT
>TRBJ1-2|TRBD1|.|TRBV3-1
CASSDRDRGVGIGYTF
TGTGCCAGCAGCGATCGGGACAGGGGAGTTGGTATCGGCTACACCTTC
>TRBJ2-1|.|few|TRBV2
CASSEGADSRFF
TGTGCCAGCAGTGAAGGGGCGGACAGCAGGTTCTTC
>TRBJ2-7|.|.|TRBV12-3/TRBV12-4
CASSTKIHYEQYF
TGTGCCAGCAGTACGAAAATTCACTACGAGCAGTACTTC
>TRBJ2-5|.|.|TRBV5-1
CASSLNPANEGETQYF
TGCGCCAGCAGCTTGAACCCCGCCAACGAGGGAGAGACCCAGTACTTC
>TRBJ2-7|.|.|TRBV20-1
CSAGGTASYEQYF
TGCAGTGCTGGAGGGACAGCCTCCTACGAGCAGTACTTC
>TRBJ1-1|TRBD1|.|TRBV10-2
CASDPDRVPGTEAFF
TGCGCCAGCGACCCGGACAGGGTTCCTGGGACTGAAGCTTTCTTT
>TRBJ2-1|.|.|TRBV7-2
CASSQDRDFYNEQFF
TGTGCCAGCAGCCAAGACCGGGACTTCTACAATGAGCAGTTCTTC
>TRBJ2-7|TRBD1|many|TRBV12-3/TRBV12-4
CASSLGTGYTYEQYF
TGTGCCAGCAGTTTGGGGACAGGTTATACCTACGAGCAGTACTTC
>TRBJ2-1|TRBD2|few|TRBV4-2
CASSQFSGGAYNEQFF
TGTGCCAGCAGCCAGTTCAGCGGGGGAGCTTACAATGAGCAGTTCTTC
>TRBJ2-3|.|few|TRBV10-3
CAISESLTDTQYF
TGTGCCATCAGTGAGTCGTTGACAGATACGCAGTATTTT
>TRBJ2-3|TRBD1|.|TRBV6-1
CASSLRTGTFSSDTQYF
TGTGCCAGCAGTCTAAGGACAGGGACTTTTAGTTCAGATACGCAGTATTTT